Each of the 18 T cell receptor beta chains below was sequenced from the same sample in a study of preoperative IRX-2 immunotherapy in early breast cancer. Clones were sequenced by immunoSEQ multiplex PCR, and TCRdb holds only the in-frame ones, with some missing. The sample includes 34,000 or so clones, roughly 96% of them seen just once. Treatment noted: preoperative locoregional IRX-2 cytokine immunotherapy. The material was obtained from a patient treated with IRX-2 immunotherapy. The receptors come from a human donor with breast cancer.

The rearrangement joins TRBV28 to TRBJ1-1, with D possibly TRBD1 on 5 matching bases. The CDR3 has 14 amino acids. Trimming shortened V by 6 bases and J by 8 bases, and 19 bases separated the two germline ends. Germline V lookup: CDR1 MDHEN, CDR2 SYDVKM. This chain's CDR3 is CASRFRVRTREAFF. CDR3 bases: TGTGCCAGCAGATTCAGGGTCAGAACAAGAGAAGCTTTCTTT.

The V and J genes are TRBV19 and TRBJ2-2; D may be TRBD1 or TRBD2 (6 bases each). The V end was cut by 3 bases, the J end by 3 bases, with 8 bases between. The CDR3 covers 14 residues. CDR1 is LNHDA and CDR2 is SQIVND in the germline V gene (reference sequence). In DNA, the CDR3 is TGTGCCAGTAGTATTGGGGGGCACACCGGGGAGCTGTTTTTT. This sequence encodes CASSIGGHTGELFF. Filled out from reference TRBV19 and TRBJ2-2, the complete variable domain reads DGGITQSPKYLFRKEGQNVTLSCEQNLNHDAMYWYRQDPGQGLRLIYYSQIVNDFQKGDIAEGYSVSREKKESFPLTVTSAQKNPTAFYLCASSIGGHTGELFFGEGSRLTVL.

This chain connects TRBV15 to TRBJ2-6; 7 positions match TRBD2. V lost 3 bases to trimming and J lost 1 base; unmatched junction nucleotides: 3. This CDR3 is built from 16 residues. Germline-derived CDR1 and CDR2 are LNHNV and YYDKDF (reference sequence). CDR3 DNA: TGTGCCACCAGCAGGGGGCGGGGGTCTGGGGCCAACGTCCTGACTTTC. This encodes CATSRGRGSGANVLTF.

V gene TRBV28 combines with J gene TRBJ2-7; D might be TRBD1 (6 bases). Germline V gene data show CDR1 as MDHEN and CDR2 as SYDVKM. V lost 2 bases and J 6 bases, leaving 14 bases between the germline ends. The CDR3 has 14 residues. Here the CDR3 reads CASSLLQGVAEQYF. CDR3 in DNA: TGTGCCAGCAGTTTACTACAGGGCGTAGCCGAGCAGTACTTC.

The V and J genes are TRBV4-1 and TRBJ2-2; D might be TRBD2 (6 bases). V was trimmed by 3 bases and J by 1 base, leaving 12 bases between them. This CDR3 has 16 amino acids. Germline lookup yields CDR1 MGHRA and CDR2 YSYEKL. CDR3 sequence reads: CASSHLAEVNTGELFF. CDR3 nucleotide sequence: TGCGCCAGCAGCCACTTAGCGGAGGTGAACACCGGGGAGCTGTTTTTT.

The rearrangement uses TRBV18 and TRBJ2-1; a weak D match, TRBD2 (5 bases). CDR3 size: 14 residues. Looked up from germline, CDR1 is KGHSH and CDR2 is LQKENI. V lost 4 bases, J lost 9 bases, and 16 bases lay in between. The chain's CDR3 is CASSRYTEVGEQFF. Here the CDR3 DNA reads TGTGCCAGCTCACGTTACACGGAGGTGGGTGAGCAGTTCTTC. The whole variable domain, remainder taken from reference TRBV18 and TRBJ2-1, is NAGVMQNPRHLVRRRGQEARLRCSPMKGHSHVYWYRQLPEEGLKFMVYLQKENIIDESGMPKERFSAEFPKEGPSILRIQQVVRGDSAAYFCASSRYTEVGEQFFGPGTRLTVL.

V is TRBV9 and J is TRBJ2-3; a weak D match, TRBD2 (6 bases). There are 17 residues in the CDR3. V was clipped by 0 bases and J by 3 bases, with 17 bases between them. Germline CDR1 SGDLS, CDR2 YYNGEE. The CDR3 reads CASSVVPAGGGTDTQYF. The CDR3 DNA reads as TGTGCCAGCAGCGTAGTTCCAGCGGGCGGAGGAACAGATACGCAGTATTTT.

The genes are TRBV10-2 and TRBJ2-3; D is unclear. The CDR3 sequence is 15 residues long. Trimming took 6 bases from V and 2 from J, leaving 15 bases between them. Per germline, CDR1 WSHSY and CDR2 SAAADI. The CDR3 protein is CASRSNSLYTDTQYF. In nucleotides, the CDR3 is TGCGCCAGCAGGAGCAACAGCCTCTACACAGATACGCAGTATTTT.

This chain's CDR3 is CASSSLTGFSGNTIYF. The CDR3 DNA sequence: TGTGCCAGCAGCTCGTTGACAGGGTTCTCTGGAAACACCATATATTTT. This chain connects TRBV11-2 to TRBJ1-3, with 7 bases matching TRBD1. Germline loops: CDR1 SGHAT, CDR2 FQNNGV. J lost 0 bases, V lost 4 bases, and 6 bases had no gene match. The CDR3 sequence is 16 residues long. Together with reference TRBV11-2 and TRBJ1-3, the CDR3 gives the full variable domain: EAGVAQSPRYKIIEKRQSVAFWCNPISGHATLYWYQQILGQGPKLLIQFQNNGVVDDSQLPKDRFSAERLKGVDSTLKIQPAKLEDSAVYLCASSSLTGFSGNTIYFGEGSWLTVV.

The gene calls are TRBV18 and TRBJ2-1; no definite D call. Trimming shortened V by 3 bases and J by 6 bases, and 15 bases separated the two germline ends. The CDR3 is 15 residues long. CDR1 and CDR2 from the germline V gene are KGHSH and LQKENI. The CDR3 is CASSPDPLPGNEQFF. CDR3 DNA: TGTGCCAGCTCACCGGACCCCTTGCCGGGCAATGAGCAGTTCTTC. The complete variable domain, with remaining parts taken from reference TRBV18 and TRBJ2-1, reads NAGVMQNPRHLVRRRGQEARLRCSPMKGHSHVYWYRQLPEEGLKFMVYLQKENIIDESGMPKERFSAEFPKEGPSILRIQQVVRGDSAAYFCASSPDPLPGNEQFFGPGTRLTVL.

The V gene is TRBV11-2, the J gene TRBJ2-3; D may correspond to TRBD1 or TRBD2 (5 bases each). V gave up 4 bases and J gave up 7 bases, with 18 bases separating them. The CDR3 totals 15 residues. CDR1 SGHAT and CDR2 FQNNGV come from the germline V gene. The CDR3 spells CASSSRDPRINTQYF. DNA for the CDR3: TGTGCCAGCAGCTCCCGGGACCCCCGCATAAATACGCAGTATTTT. Complete variable domain (other parts from reference TRBV11-2 and TRBJ2-3): EAGVAQSPRYKIIEKRQSVAFWCNPISGHATLYWYQQILGQGPKLLIQFQNNGVVDDSQLPKDRFSAERLKGVDSTLKIQPAKLEDSAVYLCASSSRDPRINTQYFGPGTRLTVL.

This clone was recorded only once. This chain joins TRBV7-2 and TRBJ1-1; D gene uncertain. Germline V gene sequence: CDR1 SGHTA, CDR2 FQGNSA. Trimming stripped 2 bases from V and 2 bases from J, with 9 bases between. This CDR3 has 14 amino acids. The CDR3 sequence: CASSLIPANTEAFF. The CDR3 DNA reads as TGTGCCAGCAGCTTAATACCCGCAAACACTGAAGCTTTCTTT.

V is TRBV23-1 and J is TRBJ1-4; 8 bases agree with TRBD1. TRBV23-1 is assigned to the ORF class and has an uncertain function. This CDR3 is built from 14 residues. V shed 3 bases and J 8 bases; nucleotides not matched to a gene: 5. This CDR3 is CASSQDRESEKLFF. In DNA form, the CDR3 reads TGCGCCAGCAGTCAGGACAGGGAAAGCGAAAAACTGTTTTTT.

This rearrangement joins TRBV7-2 to TRBJ2-7; no clear D. Trimming removed 5 bases at V and 3 bases at J, with 11 bases between. The CDR3 is 13 amino acids. The V gene's germline CDR1 is SGHTA and CDR2 FQGNSA. DNA for the CDR3: TGTGCCAGCAGCCCCCGCGCCAACTACGAGCAGTACTTC. Translating it yields CASSPRANYEQYF.

This clone was recorded once. The V gene is TRBV12-5, the J gene TRBJ1-1, with D perhaps matching TRBD1 (5 bases). CDR1 and CDR2 (germline): LGHNT, FRNRAP. The CDR3 contains 13 residues. V was shortened by 6 bases and J by 4 bases, with 12 bases between the two germline ends. For the CDR3, the DNA is TGTGCTAGTGGATTCAGGGAGGGCACTGAAGCTTTCTTT. Amino acid sequence: CASGFREGTEAFF.

The gene calls are TRBV12-5 and TRBJ2-5, with 9 nucleotides matching TRBD2. Germline V gives CDR1 LGHNT, CDR2 FRNRAP. The CDR3 loop spans 17 amino acids. Trimming cost V 0 bases and J 2 bases; bases outside gene matches: 7. CDR3 residues: CASGLVQGSGGQETQYF. The CDR3 nucleotides read TGTGCTAGTGGTTTGGTACAAGGTAGCGGGGGACAAGAGACCCAGTACTTC.

The CDR3 reads CASSFEAGRGMTSTDTQYF. CDR3 sequence (DNA): TGTGCCAGCAGCTTTGAGGCGGGAAGGGGGATGACTAGCACAGATACGCAGTATTTT. The chain combines TRBV12-1 with TRBJ2-3. TRBV12-1 is classified as a pseudogene. This CDR3 is 19 amino acids long.

The chain links TRBV2 to TRBJ1-2, with D tentatively TRBD1 (5 bases). V was cut by 9 bases and J by 11 bases, with 19 bases left in between. The CDR3 is 12 amino acids. Per the germline V gene, CDR1 is SNHLY and CDR2 is FYNNEI. The CDR3: CARQESAMEYTF. CDR3 bases: TGTGCCAGACAGGAATCCGCTATGGAGTACACCTTC.